This T cell receptor (beta chain) was sequenced for a study of T cell responses to AZD1222 COVID-19 vaccine. Study-wide results and caveats: Nearly half of spike-specific TCRs reportedly target variant regions that are unmutated in the B.1.351 and B.1.1.7 variants.

The protocol was immunoSEQ multiplex PCR, while the TCRdb copy is restricted to in-frame clones and leaves out a portion. This table has about 150,000 clones, about four fifths appearing once. The germline gives CDR1 MDHEN, CDR2 SYDVKM. The V and J ends lost 3 bases and 4 bases respectively, with 9 bases between them. The CDR3 is 13 residues long. With respect to this clone: What it recognizes is unknown.

This sequence originates from an adult in good health. Source: peripheral blood, taken on day 0 of AZD1222 vaccination. This rearrangement joins TRBV28 to TRBJ1-2; D call uncertain. The CDR3 is CASSFLFSYGYTF. The DNA for the CDR3 is TGTGCCAGCAGTTTCCTGTTCTCCTATGGCTACACCTTC.